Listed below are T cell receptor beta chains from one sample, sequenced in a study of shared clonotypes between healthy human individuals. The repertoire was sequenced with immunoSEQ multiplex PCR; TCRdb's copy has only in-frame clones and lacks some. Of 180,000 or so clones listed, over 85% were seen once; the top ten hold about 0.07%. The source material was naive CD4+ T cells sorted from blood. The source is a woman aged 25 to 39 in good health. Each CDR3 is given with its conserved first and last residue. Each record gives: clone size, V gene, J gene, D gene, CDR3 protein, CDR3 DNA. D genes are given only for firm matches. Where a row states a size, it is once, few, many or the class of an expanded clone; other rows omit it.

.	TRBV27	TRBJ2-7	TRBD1	CASSLGTGNFPALYEQYF	TGTGCCAGCAGCCTCGGGACAGGTAATTTCCCTGCCCTCTACGAGCAGTACTTC
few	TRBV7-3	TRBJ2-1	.	CASSLGPLNEQFF	TGTGCCAGCAGCTTAGGGCCCCTCAATGAGCAGTTCTTC
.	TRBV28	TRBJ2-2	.	CASNHYVGELFF	TGTGCCAGCAATCATTACGTCGGGGAGCTGTTTTTT
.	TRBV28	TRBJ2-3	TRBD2	CASSVPGLALLDTQYF	TGTGCCAGCAGTGTACCGGGACTAGCGCTACTAGATACGCAGTATTTT
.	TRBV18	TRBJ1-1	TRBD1	CASSPKTGLNTEAFF	TGTGCCAGCTCACCAAAGACAGGGCTGAACACTGAAGCTTTCTTT
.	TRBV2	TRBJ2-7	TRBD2	CASYSGRADEQYF	TGTGCCAGTTATAGCGGGAGGGCCGACGAGCAGTACTTC
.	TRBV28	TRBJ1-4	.	CASSDNQGRRNEKLFF	TGTGCCAGCAGCGATAACCAGGGCAGACGGAATGAAAAACTGTTTTTT
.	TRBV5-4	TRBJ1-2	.	CASSALRQAAYGYTF	TGTGCCAGCAGCGCTCTCCGACAGGCGGCCTATGGCTACACCTTC
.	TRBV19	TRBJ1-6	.	CASTGANNSPLHF	TGTGCCAGTACGGGGGCGAATAATTCACCCCTCCACTTT
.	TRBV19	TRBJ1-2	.	CASSILRNGGYTF	TGTGCCAGTAGTATACTCAGAAATGGCGGCTACACCTTC
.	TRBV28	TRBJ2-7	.	CASSRINPYEQYF	TGTGCCAGCTCCCGCATTAACCCCTACGAGCAGTACTTC
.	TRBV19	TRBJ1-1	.	CASSISRAVAEAFF	TGTGCCAGTAGTATTTCCAGGGCCGTGGCTGAAGCTTTCTTT
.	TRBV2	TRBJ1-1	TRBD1	CASSERGQGEAFF	TGTGCCAGCAGTGAAAGGGGACAGGGAGAAGCTTTCTTT
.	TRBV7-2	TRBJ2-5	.	CASSLTGTLQETQYF	TGTGCCAGCAGCTTAACAGGGACACTCCAAGAGACCCAGTACTTC
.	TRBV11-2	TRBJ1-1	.	CASSRTRDTEAFF	TGTGCCAGCAGCCGGACGCGGGACACTGAAGCTTTCTTT
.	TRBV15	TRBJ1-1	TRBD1	CATSTGQTLTEAFF	TGTGCCACCAGCACGGGACAGACCCTCACTGAAGCTTTCTTT
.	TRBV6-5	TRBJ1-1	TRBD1	CASSRQGFNGEAFF	TGTGCCAGCAGCAGACAGGGTTTCAACGGTGAAGCTTTCTTT
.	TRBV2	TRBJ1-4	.	CASRAGQGGGEKLFF	TGTGCCAGCAGAGCGGGGCAGGGCGGTGGTGAAAAACTGTTTTTT
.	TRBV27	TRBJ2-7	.	CASSSFWGGRTSYEQYF	TGTGCCAGCAGTTCGTTTTGGGGCGGCAGAACGTCCTACGAGCAGTACTTC
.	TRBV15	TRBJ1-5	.	CATSSPGRGSNQPQHF	TGTGCCACCAGCAGTCCGGGGAGAGGGAGCAATCAGCCCCAGCATTTT
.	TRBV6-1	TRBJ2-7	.	CASSVRTAVDEQYF	TGTGCCAGCAGTGTGAGGACAGCGGTCGACGAGCAGTACTTC
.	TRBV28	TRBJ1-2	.	CASSSSAMGDRDYGYTF	TGTGCCAGCAGTTCCTCTGCGATGGGCGACAGAGACTATGGCTACACCTTC
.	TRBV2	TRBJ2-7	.	CASNRQGIHEQYF	TGTGCCAGCAATAGGCAGGGTATCCACGAGCAGTACTTC
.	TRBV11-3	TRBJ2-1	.	CASSFSQTTGSQQFF	TGTGCCAGCAGCTTTTCCCAGACTACAGGGTCGCAGCAGTTCTTC
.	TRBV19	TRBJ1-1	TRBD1	CASSRQGAGTEAFF	TGTGCCAGTAGTCGACAGGGGGCCGGCACTGAAGCTTTCTTT
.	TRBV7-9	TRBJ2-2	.	CASSQGEVGTGELFF	TGTGCCAGCAGCCAGGGGGAGGTTGGGACCGGGGAGCTGTTTTTT
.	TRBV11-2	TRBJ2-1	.	CASSTGLPPGEQFF	TGTGCCAGCAGCACGGGACTCCCACCAGGTGAGCAGTTCTTC
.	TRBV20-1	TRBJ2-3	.	CSAGGTDTQYF	TGCAGTGCTGGAGGGACAGATACGCAGTATTTT
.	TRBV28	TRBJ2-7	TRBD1	CASSLGQGGYEQYF	TGTGCCAGCAGCCTGGGACAGGGCGGGTACGAGCAGTACTTC
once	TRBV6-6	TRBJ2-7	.	CASSYSPQGHEQYF	TGTGCCAGCAGTTACTCTCCTCAGGGCCACGAGCAGTACTTC
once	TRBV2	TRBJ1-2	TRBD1	CASSRARTGRTNYGYTF	TGTGCCAGCAGCCGAGCTCGGACAGGGCGAACTAACTATGGCTACACCTTC
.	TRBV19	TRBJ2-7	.	CASRGRATYEQYF	TGTGCCAGTAGAGGCAGGGCGACCTACGAGCAGTACTTC
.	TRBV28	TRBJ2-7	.	CASSEGVEYEQYF	TGTGCCAGCAGTGAGGGAGTTGAGTACGAGCAGTACTTC
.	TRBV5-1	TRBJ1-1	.	CATRGPGNTEAFF	TGCGCCACCAGGGGCCCGGGAAACACTGAAGCTTTCTTT
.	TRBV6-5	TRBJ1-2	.	CASSYSYRHYGYTF	TGTGCCAGCAGTTACTCCTACAGGCACTATGGCTACACCTTC
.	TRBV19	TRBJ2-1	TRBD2	CASSIWREGRNEQFF	TGTGCCAGTAGTATTTGGCGGGAGGGCCGTAATGAGCAGTTCTTC
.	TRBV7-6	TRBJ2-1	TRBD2	CASSFGPGGLGGGEQFF	TGTGCCAGCAGCTTTGGTCCGGGAGGTTTGGGGGGAGGTGAGCAGTTCTTC
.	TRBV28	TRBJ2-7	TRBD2	CASSRGTSLWEQYF	TGTGCCAGCAGTAGAGGGACTAGCCTGTGGGAGCAGTACTTC
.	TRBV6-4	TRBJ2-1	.	CASSDSPVGNEQFF	TGTGCCAGCAGTGACTCCCCAGTTGGCAATGAGCAGTTCTTC
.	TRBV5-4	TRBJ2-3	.	CASSPSLGTFTDTQYF	TGTGCCAGCAGCCCCTCTCTAGGGACTTTCACAGATACGCAGTATTTT
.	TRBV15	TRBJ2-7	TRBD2	CATSPRPGLYEQYF	TGTGCCACCAGCCCGCGACCGGGACTATACGAGCAGTACTTC
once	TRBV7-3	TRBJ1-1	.	CASSEYRNTEAFF	TGTGCCAGCAGCGAGTACAGGAACACTGAAGCTTTCTTT
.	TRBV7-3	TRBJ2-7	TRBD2	CASSLGTSGGYEQYF	TGTGCCAGCAGCCTAGGGACTAGCGGGGGGTACGAGCAGTACTTC
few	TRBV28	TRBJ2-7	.	CASSRIREQYF	TGTGCCAGCAGCCGAATACGGGAGCAGTACTTC
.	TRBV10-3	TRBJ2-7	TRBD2	CAISESAGTRKIEQYF	TGTGCCATCAGTGAGTCGGCTGGGACTAGAAAAATCGAGCAGTACTTC
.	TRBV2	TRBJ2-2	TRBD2	CASSFLAGTGELFF	TGTGCCAGCAGTTTTCTAGCGGGAACCGGGGAGCTGTTTTTT
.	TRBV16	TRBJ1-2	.	CASSQLSGDGYTF	TGTGCCAGCAGCCAATTGTCAGGGGACGGCTACACCTTC
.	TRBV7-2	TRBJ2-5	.	CASSLYLAESYYF	TGTGCCAGCAGCTTATACTTAGCGGAGTCTTATTACTTC
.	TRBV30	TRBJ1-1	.	CAWSPGVTEAFF	TGTGCCTGGAGTCCGGGGGTGACTGAAGCTTTCTTT